This T cell receptor (beta chain) was observed in a study of PD-L1 blockade in urothelial cancer (dated by TCRdb to 2016 to 2017). Regarding the complete study: All patients started therapy in the mid-2010s and received atezolizumab 1,200 mg intravenously every 3 weeks. Durable clinical benefit was achieved by nine patients but not by the remaining 20. Blood samples gave median yields of around 150,000 T cells and approximately 80,000 unique TCRs, along with a median clonality of 0.080. An exploratory multi-omic analysis was conducted of the somatic, immune and clinical correlates of response to PD-L1 blockade with atezolizumab in urothelial cancer. In the same patients, whole exome sequencing and RNA sequencing of pretreatment tumors were performed in addition to TCR sequencing. Blood samples were analyzed 3 weeks after the start of treatment (second dose) and 6 weeks after the start of treatment. Pretreatment tumor samples, along with matched peripheral blood collected serially before and after atezolizumab treatment, underwent TCR sequencing. About nine tenths of the roughly 30 patients were males with bladder-origin urothelial cancer, and about 60% of the roughly 29 reported a prior smoking history. Patients had an ECOG performance status of 0 or 1 and had received between 0 and 3 prior chemotherapy regimens. Durable clinical benefit was defined as a progression-free survival longer than 6 months, and TCR features were additionally tested against progression-free survival and overall survival. Pretreatment blood TCR-seq was available for about 27 patients, at least one posttreatment blood collection was obtained for 25 or so patients, and tumor TCR-seq was available for 25 or so patients.

Points on this clone: It has no known antigen specificity. No qualities accompany the bases; no much larger clone lies one base away.

Synthetic TCR analog templates were spiked into each PCR so that absolute template abundance could be estimated from read counts. Using the immunoSEQ assay, TCRbeta CDR3 regions were amplified from genomic DNA with bias-controlled V and J gene primers. Sequencing of rearranged TCRbeta segments was done at approximately 20X coverage. The published analysis was carried out like this. Clustering was used to correct sequencing errors, and CDR3s were annotated against IMGT so that V, D and J genes could be assigned. Downstream analyses used only productive TCRbeta rearrangements and left out out-of-frame or stop-codon sequences. To compute clonality, Shannon entropy was normalized by the log of the number of unique productive sequences and then subtracted from one. Clones differing between time points or between blood and tumor were identified using Fisher's exact test with Benjamini-Hochberg correction, with an adjusted p below 0.01 applied as the threshold. The source is immuneACCESS, and TCRdb retained only in-frame sequences with V and J called. Part of the clones is not carried over; for the studies checked, unresolved V genes explain less than half of this, and the remainder is unexplained. Clone size and V and J calls were adopted from that table, with D and trimming inferred from the DNA. In all, the sample holds around 70,000 clones, and 80% to 85% of those were seen once. The ten largest make up 4.7% of the sample.

According to the germline V gene, CDR1 reads SGHTS and CDR2 reads YDEGEE. After removal of 5 bases from V and 1 base from J, the junction retains 13 bases not matched to a gene. Its CDR3 holds 19 amino acids, cysteine through phenylalanine. The kept DNA is CDR3 alone, 57 bases in frame from the first base. A total of 29 patients with locally advanced or metastatic urothelial carcinoma, treated at Memorial Sloan Kettering on a trial protocol, made up the cohort. Peripheral blood mononuclear cells were collected pretreatment and during treatment, with between 1 and 8 total time points per patient. The Qiagen DNeasy Blood extraction kit was used to purify genomic DNA from total PBMCs and from tumor samples. Collected pretreatment and during treatment, PBMCs were isolated and stored as previously described. Points the paper makes about the study in general: Among patients with durable benefit, tumor-associated TCR clones showed greater expansion in peripheral blood 3 weeks after treatment started (n ≈ 20, p = 0.022). A pretreatment peripheral blood TCR clonality below the median was linked to improved progression-free and overall survival. Because the sample size was small (n ≈ 29) and many exploratory analyses were performed, the results are intended to be hypothesis-generating.

The sequence was collected from a man in his sixties or seventies with urothelial cancer. The V and J segments used are TRBV5-8 and TRBJ2-6, with 9 junctional bases fitting TRBD1. Sequenced here: PBMCs, sampled around atezolizumab (anti-PD-L1) treatment. The base sequence is TGTGCCAGCAGGAACTCCGGGACAGGGTTTTTTTCTGGGGCCAACGTCCTGACTTTC. The encoded protein is CASRNSGTGFFSGANVLTF.